The next 23 T cell receptor beta chains were all read from a single sample in a study of metastatic and nonmetastatic thyroid tumors. TCRdb reprocessed the PCR reads via MiXCR. Of about 41,000 clones listed, 20% to 25% are singletons. Patients had received no treatment of any kind before thyroid surgery. Sample: tumor tissue. The receptors were sampled from a female donor with papillary thyroid cancer or a benign thyroid nodule (not recorded which). Some clones in this sample may be carry-over from other donors' samples.

This clone was counted at least ten times. This sequence joins TRBV20-1 and TRBJ2-1, with TRBD2 matching 14 bases. Unmatched junction bases numbered 6, after V lost 6 bases and J lost 8 bases. Per germline, CDR1 DFQATT and CDR2 SNEGSKA (reference sequence). The CDR3 has 14 residues. For the CDR3, the DNA is TGCAGTGCGTCTAGACTAGCGGGAGGGGATGAGCAGTTCTTC. It codes for CSASRLAGGDEQFF.

On this clone itself: This may be a read error: a much more frequent sequence differs by one nucleotide. The CDR3 nucleotides read TGCAGCGGCCGTGGGACAGGGACTAATGAAAAACTGTCTTTT. This encodes CSGRGTGTNEKLSF. This chain connects TRBV29-1 to TRBJ1-4; 9 nucleotides line up with TRBD1. Per the germline V gene, CDR1 is SQVTM and CDR2 is ANQGSEA. The CDR3 extends over 14 amino acids.

This clone was recorded many times. V is TRBV2 and J is TRBJ1-4, with D possibly being TRBD1 (5 bases). CDR1 is SNHLY, CDR2 FYNNEI, per germline. The CDR3 runs 16 residues. The V and J ends lost 6 bases and 3 bases respectively, with 17 bases between them. The CDR3 reads CASRMFSGMSNEKLFF. The CDR3 nucleotides read TGTGCCAGCAGGATGTTTTCAGGGATGTCTAATGAAAAACTGTTTTTT. The full variable domain, its missing parts supplied by reference TRBV2 and TRBJ1-4, is EPEVTQTPSHQVTQMGQEVILRCVPISNHLYFYWYRQILGQKVEFLVSFYNNEISEKSEIFDDQFSVERPDGSNFTLKIRSTKLEDSAMYFCASRMFSGMSNEKLFFGSGTQLSVL.

The table lists this clone with a count of one. This chain uses TRBV6-2 or TRBV6-3 with TRBJ2-3; 7 bases line up with TRBD2. The CDR3 has 15 residues. Germline CDR1 MNHEY, CDR2 SVGEGT. The ends lost 6 bases at V and 2 bases at J; junction bases unmatched: 8. CDR3 coding DNA: TGTGCCAGCAGAATACTAGCGTTGGCCACAGATACGCAGTATTTT. It encodes CASRILALATDTQYF.

In its sample, this clone was seen many times. The V call is TRBV30, the J call TRBJ1-5; no clear D. V was cut by 1 base and J by 6 bases, with 10 bases left in between. Per the germline V gene, CDR1 is GTSNPN and CDR2 is SVGIG (reference sequence). This CDR3 spans 13 amino acids. This chain's CDR3 is CAWSGNGVQPQHF. CDR3 bases: TGTGCCTGGAGTGGGAATGGGGTTCAGCCCCAGCATTTT.

Notes on this clone: A junction boundary mismatches the germline segment, possibly from a read error. CDR3 nucleotides: TGTGCCAGCAGCCCCATAGAGAACACTGAATCTTTCTTT. Its protein product is CASSPIENTESFF. The genes are TRBV6-2 or TRBV6-3 and TRBJ1-1; no clear D. The germline V gene has CDR1 MNHEY and CDR2 SVGEGT. CDR3 length: 13 residues.

V usage is TRBV30 and J usage is TRBJ1-6, with a possible D match to TRBD1 (5 bases). The CDR3 length is 14 residues. V gave up 2 bases and J gave up 6 bases, with 11 bases separating them. Germline-derived CDR1 and CDR2 are GTSNPN and SVGIG (reference sequence). The CDR3 spells CAWSPRRANSPLHF. CDR3 sequence (DNA): TGTGCCTGGAGTCCCCGCAGGGCTAATTCACCCCTCCACTTT.

The chain combines TRBV5-1 with TRBJ2-7; 11 nucleotides line up with TRBD1. Per the germline V gene, CDR1 is SGHRS and CDR2 is YFSETQ. This CDR3 contains 15 residues. With 4 bases clipped from V and 3 bases from J, the junction kept 6 bases outside the gene matches. The DNA of the CDR3 is TGCGCCAGCAGCATAACCGGGACAGGGGGCTACGAGCAGTACTTC. Translating gives CASSITGTGGYEQYF.

This clone is labeled as medium-sized. The V call is TRBV7-8, the J call TRBJ2-7; 14 positions match TRBD2. Germline trimming cut 5 bases from V and 0 bases from J; bases unmatched to any gene: 9. Germline CDR1 and CDR2: SGHVS and FQNEAQ. This CDR3 comprises 18 residues. In DNA form, the CDR3 reads TGTGCCAGCAGCCGCCCGACTAGCGGGGGGGTAAGCTCCTACGAGCAGTACTTC. Translating gives CASSRPTSGGVSSYEQYF.

On this clone: The junction departs from the called germline gene at one end, perhaps through a read error. The rearrangement uses TRBV19 and TRBJ2-3; D tentatively fits TRBD1 or TRBD2 (6 bases each). The germline gives CDR1 LNHDA, CDR2 SQIVND (reference sequence). This CDR3 region has 14 residues. Written as DNA, the CDR3 is TGTGCTAGTAGTCTGGGGGGCAGCACAGATACGCAGTATTTT. Translated, it gives CASSLGGSTDTQYF.

The CDR3 DNA reads as TGCGCCAGCAGCATGCCCCGCGACAGTTATTTCTACGAGCAGTACTTC. This translates into CASSMPRDSYFYEQYF. The rearrangement joins TRBV5-1 to TRBJ2-7; TRBD1 is a possible D gene (5 bases). The germline V gene has CDR1 SGHRS and CDR2 YFSETQ. This CDR3 has 16 residues. V dropped 4 bases and J dropped 3 bases, with 20 bases sitting between them. The full variable domain, in which reference TRBV5-1 and TRBJ2-7 provide the parts outside the CDR3, is KAGVTQTPRYLIKTRGQQVTLSCSPISGHRSVSWYQQTPGQGLQFLFEYFSETQRNKGNFPGRFSGRQFSNSRSEMNVSTLELGDSALYLCASSMPRDSYFYEQYFGPGTRLTVT.

By share, this clone ranks as medium-sized (0.01 to 0.1%). The rearrangement joins TRBV20-1 to TRBJ2-1; 8 bases fit TRBD2. The CDR3 is 12 residues long. Per the germline V gene, CDR1 is DFQATT and CDR2 is SNEGSKA (reference sequence). The J segment lost 9 bases and the V segment lost 3 bases, leaving 4 bases of the junction unmatched. The CDR3 coding sequence is TGCAGTGCTAGCGGGGGGGCCAGTGAGCAGTTCTTC. As protein: CSASGGASEQFF.

There are a few counts of this clone. V gene TRBV19 combines with J gene TRBJ1-2; 7 nucleotides match TRBD1. V shed 4 bases and J 6 bases; nucleotides not matched to a gene: 5. The germline V gene has CDR1 LNHDA and CDR2 SQIVND (reference sequence). The CDR3 covers 13 residues. The CDR3 nucleotides read TGTGCCAGTAGTAATGGCAGGGGGGATGGCTACACCTTC. Protein product: CASSNGRGDGYTF. The variable domain in full, with the rest retrieved from reference TRBV19 and TRBJ1-2, is DGGITQSPKYLFRKEGQNVTLSCEQNLNHDAMYWYRQDPGQGLRLIYYSQIVNDFQKGDIAEGYSVSREKKESFPLTVTSAQKNPTAFYLCASSNGRGDGYTFGSGTRLTVV.

This clone was observed a handful of times. The V call is TRBV20-1, the J call TRBJ2-3, with 7 bases fitting TRBD1. CDR3 size: 13 residues. After removal of 5 bases from V and 4 bases from J, the junction contained 6 bases not matched to a gene. The germline CDR1 and CDR2 sequences are DFQATT and SNEGSKA (reference sequence). CDR3 DNA sequence: TGCAGTGCTGGGACAGTAAGAGCAGATACGCAGTATTTT. As protein: CSAGTVRADTQYF.

The chain is built from TRBV30 and TRBJ2-7; TRBD2 agrees at 8 bases. The germline gives CDR1 GTSNPN, CDR2 SVGIG (reference sequence). V gave up 4 bases and J gave up 7 bases; unmatched junction bases: 21. This CDR3 has 17 amino acids. The CDR3 DNA follows: TGTGCCTGGACCGGTACTAGCGGAGCGGTCCCTCTGGAAGAGCAGTACTTC. Its translation is CAWTGTSGAVPLEEQYF.

At least ten counts were recorded for this clone. The chain is built from TRBV6-1 and TRBJ2-3, with 10 bases lining up with TRBD2. The V segment lost 4 bases and the J segment 1 base; nucleotides outside the gene matches: 5. The length of the CDR3 is 16 residues. Germline lookup yields CDR1 MNHNS and CDR2 SASEGT. DNA for the CDR3: TGTGCCAGCAGTGGGACTAGCGGCCATGGCACAGATACGCAGTATTTT. It yields the protein CASSGTSGHGTDTQYF.

This clone was recorded at least ten times. CDR3 nucleotide sequence: TGCGCCAGCAGCCGAGGAGACAGGGTTCGGAACACCGGGGAGCTGTTTTTT. As protein: CASSRGDRVRNTGELFF. V is TRBV4-1 and J is TRBJ2-2; 7 nucleotides agree with TRBD1. This CDR3 spans 17 amino acids. V trimming: 4 bases; J trimming: 1 base; junction bases outside the gene matches: 9. Germline V gives CDR1 MGHRA, CDR2 YSYEKL.

This clone was seen a few times. This chain joins TRBV6-1 and TRBJ2-7; 7 nucleotides agree with TRBD1. V was pared by 1 base and J by 3 bases, with 12 bases of the junction left unmatched. Germline CDR1 and CDR2: MNHNS and SASEGT. There are 17 residues in the CDR3. CDR3 protein: CASSEESPGQPFYEQYF. The CDR3 DNA reads as TGTGCCAGCAGTGAAGAGTCCCCGGGACAGCCATTCTACGAGCAGTACTTC.

In this sample, this clone turned up a few times. A much more abundant neighbour one base away suggests this may be a read error. At the DNA level, this CDR3 is encoded by other sequences in the same sample as well. This chain joins TRBV5-1 and TRBJ2-5, with D possibly called TRBD1 or TRBD2 (5 bases each). V was clipped by 4 bases and J by 2 bases, with 15 bases between them. The CDR3 loop spans 15 amino acids. Germline loops: CDR1 SGHRS, CDR2 YFSETQ. The DNA of the CDR3 is TGCGCCAGCAGCCGTACCGGGGCACGGCAAGAGACCCAGTACTTC. Protein sequence: CASSRTGARQETQYF.

This chain joins TRBV20-1 and TRBJ1-5, with TRBD1 as a possible D gene (6 bases). Trimming removed 4 bases from V and 4 bases from J, with 14 bases in between. Germline loops: CDR1 DFQATT, CDR2 SNEGSKA (reference sequence). The CDR3 is made up of 14 amino acids. The CDR3 sequence: CSAIQGRVNQPQHF. In DNA form, the CDR3 reads TGCAGTGCTATACAGGGTAGGGTAAATCAGCCCCAGCATTTT.

This clone turned up a few times. The chain recombines TRBV2 with TRBJ2-1; 8 bases align to TRBD2. CDR1 SNHLY and CDR2 FYNNEI come from the germline V gene. V was clipped by 1 base and J by 7 bases; unmatched bases: 3. The CDR3 covers 14 residues. The CDR3 spells CASSEGGGLNEQFF. CDR3 in DNA: TGTGCCAGCAGTGAAGGCGGGGGGCTGAATGAGCAGTTCTTC.

This clone was counted many times. V gene TRBV7-2 combines with J gene TRBJ2-3; D is undetermined. The CDR3 length is 14 residues. The ends were cut back, 1 base at V and 2 bases at J, with 7 bases in the middle. Germline V CDR1 and CDR2: SGHTA, FQGNSA. The CDR3 sequence: CASSLVAVTDTQYF. The CDR3 DNA follows: TGTGCCAGCAGCTTAGTTGCGGTCACAGATACGCAGTATTTT.

This clone was observed at least ten times. The chain is built from TRBV5-1 and TRBJ2-7, with 7 bases that match TRBD2. CDR1 and CDR2 (germline): SGHRS, YFSETQ. This CDR3 region has 12 residues. V shed 0 bases, J shed 6 bases, and the junction held 0 bases outside the gene matches. The CDR3 DNA follows: TGCGCCAGCAGCTTGGCTAGCGGCGAGCAGTACTTC. Encoded protein: CASSLASGEQYF.